The clone carrying this T cell receptor beta chain was seen just once. This entry comes from a study of T cell changes during pregnancy in multiple sclerosis. Assay: immunoSEQ multiplex PCR; the TCRdb copy retains only in-frame clones and omits some. Of roughly 59,000 clones in the sample, over 85% were seen once. The V and J ends lost 2 bases and 15 bases respectively, with 17 bases between them. CDR3 length: 13 residues. Looked up from germline, CDR1 is MDHEN and CDR2 is SYDVKM. This chain uses TRBV28 with TRBJ2-1; D remains unclear. The sequencing used CD8+ T cells from peripheral blood mononuclear cells, collected in the second trimester of pregnancy. This clonotype originated in a female donor with multiple sclerosis, enrolled in a pregnancy study. This CDR3 reads CASSLEHPSRAFF. CDR3 DNA sequence: TGTGCCAGCAGTTTAGAGCACCCAAGCCGTGCGTTCTTC.